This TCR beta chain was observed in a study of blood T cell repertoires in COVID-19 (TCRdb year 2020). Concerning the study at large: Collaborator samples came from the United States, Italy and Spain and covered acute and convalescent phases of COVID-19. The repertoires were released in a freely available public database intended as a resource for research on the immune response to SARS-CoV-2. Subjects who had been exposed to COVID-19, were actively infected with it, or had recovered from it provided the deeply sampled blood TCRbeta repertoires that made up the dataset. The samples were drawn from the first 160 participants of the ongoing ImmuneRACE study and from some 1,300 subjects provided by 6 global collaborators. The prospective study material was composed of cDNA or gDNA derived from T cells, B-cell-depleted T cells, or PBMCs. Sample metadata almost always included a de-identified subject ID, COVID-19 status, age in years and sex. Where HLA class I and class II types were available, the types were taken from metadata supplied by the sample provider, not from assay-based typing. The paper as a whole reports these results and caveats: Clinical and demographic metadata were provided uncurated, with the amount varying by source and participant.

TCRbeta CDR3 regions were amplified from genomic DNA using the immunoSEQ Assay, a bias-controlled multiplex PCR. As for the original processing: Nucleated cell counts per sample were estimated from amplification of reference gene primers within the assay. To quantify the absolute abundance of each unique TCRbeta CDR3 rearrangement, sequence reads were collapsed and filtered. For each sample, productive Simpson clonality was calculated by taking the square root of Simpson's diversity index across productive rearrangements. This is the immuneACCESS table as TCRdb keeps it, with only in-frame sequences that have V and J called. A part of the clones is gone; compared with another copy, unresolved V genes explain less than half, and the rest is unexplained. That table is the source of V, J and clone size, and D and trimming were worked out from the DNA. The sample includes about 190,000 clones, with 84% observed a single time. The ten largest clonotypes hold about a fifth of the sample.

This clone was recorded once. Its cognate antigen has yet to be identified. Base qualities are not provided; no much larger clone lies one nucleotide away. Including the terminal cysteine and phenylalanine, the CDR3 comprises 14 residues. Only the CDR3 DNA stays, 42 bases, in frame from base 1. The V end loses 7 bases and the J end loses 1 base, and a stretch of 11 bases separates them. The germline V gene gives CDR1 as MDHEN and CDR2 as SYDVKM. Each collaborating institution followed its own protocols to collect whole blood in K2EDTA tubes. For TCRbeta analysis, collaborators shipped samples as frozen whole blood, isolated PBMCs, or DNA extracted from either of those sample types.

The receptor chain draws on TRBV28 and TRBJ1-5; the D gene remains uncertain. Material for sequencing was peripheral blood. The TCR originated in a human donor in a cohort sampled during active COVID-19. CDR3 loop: CASITSRSNQPQHF. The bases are TGTGCCAGCATTACGAGTCGGAGCAATCAGCCCCAGCATTTT.